The 5 T cell receptor beta chains in this list originate from one sample, sequenced in a study of blood T cell repertoires in COVID-19. The repertoire was sequenced with immunoSEQ multiplex PCR; TCRdb's copy has only in-frame clones and lacks some. The sample records 350,000 to 450,000 clones, more than 70% being singletons. Specimen: peripheral blood. The receptors come from a man between 40 and 49 years old with acute or convalescent COVID-19.

CDR3 DNA sequence: TGTGCCAGCAGTTCCGGACTAGCGGGGGGCTGGAACGAGCAGTACTTC. Protein product: CASSSGLAGGWNEQYF. The rearrangement uses TRBV28 and TRBJ2-7; 14 nucleotides agree with TRBD2. The V gene's germline CDR1 is MDHEN and CDR2 SYDVKM. After removal of 4 bases from V and 5 bases from J, the junction contained 7 bases not matched to a gene. The CDR3 loop spans 16 amino acids.

The chain recombines TRBV10-3 with TRBJ2-3, with 10 bases identical to TRBD2. The CDR3 is 14 residues long. V lost 7 bases and J lost 6; bases outside the gene matches: 7. Looked up from germline, CDR1 is ENHRY and CDR2 is SYGVKD. This CDR3 reads CAIKISGGSDTQYF. The CDR3 coding sequence is TGTGCCATCAAGATTAGCGGGGGGTCTGATACGCAGTATTTT.

The rearrangement joins TRBV4-1 to TRBJ2-1; 11 bases map to TRBD2. After removal of 6 bases from V and 0 bases from J, the junction contained 7 bases not matched to a gene. CDR1 and CDR2 (germline): MGHRA, YSYEKL. There are 17 residues in the CDR3. CDR3: CASRLAGGPSSYNEQFF. The CDR3 DNA reads as TGCGCCAGCAGGCTAGCGGGGGGCCCAAGCTCCTACAATGAGCAGTTCTTC.

V gene TRBV7-9 combines with J gene TRBJ1-3, with 7 nucleotides matching TRBD1. This CDR3 is 15 amino acids long. From germline, CDR1 is SEHNR and CDR2 FQNEAQ (reference sequence). Trimming removed 5 bases from V and 6 bases from J; junction bases left unmatched: 10. In DNA, the CDR3 is TGTGCCAGCAGCCCCCAAGGGACAGAGAAAAACACCATATATTTT. Amino acids: CASSPQGTEKNTIYF.

The chain carries TRBV28 and TRBJ2-7, with TRBD2 identical over 16 bases. V shed 2 bases, J shed 3 bases, and the junction held 10 bases outside the gene matches. CDR1 MDHEN and CDR2 SYDVKM come from the germline V gene. The CDR3 length is 19 residues. CDR3 residues: CASSLGTSGRASLYYEQYF. The CDR3, as DNA: TGTGCCAGCAGTTTAGGGACTAGCGGGAGGGCCTCTCTATACTACGAGCAGTACTTC.